The rows below give T cell receptor beta chains drawn from one sample of a study of cytomegalovirus exposure and HLA in healthy donors. Sequencing was performed with immunoSEQ multiplex PCR; in TCRdb, only in-frame clones are kept and a portion is missing. The sample carries about 94,000 clones, around 66% recorded once. The sequenced sample was PBMCs. All receptors come from a young man in good health and CMV-seronegative. The CDR3 runs from the conserved cysteine through the conserved F or W. A D gene is named only where the DNA matches it firmly. A row's size may be missing; if present it is once, few, many or a size class.

D | J | V | size | CDR3 | DNA
TRBD2 | TRBJ2-1 | TRBV5-6 | once | CASSLGTSGSDEQFF | TGTGCCAGCAGCTTGGGGACTAGCGGGAGCGATGAGCAGTTCTTC
TRBD1 | TRBJ2-1 | TRBV6-4 | - | CASSDSYRDRGHNEQFF | TGTGCCAGCAGTGACTCATACCGGGACAGGGGGCACAATGAGCAGTTCTTC
TRBD1 | TRBJ1-4 | TRBV28 | - | CASSSPTGGPNEKLFF | TGTGCCAGCAGTTCACCGACAGGGGGACCTAATGAAAAACTGTTTTTT
- | TRBJ2-7 | TRBV5-1 | few | CASSDDGGAGANYEQYF | TGCGCCAGCAGCGATGATGGGGGCGCCGGGGCGAACTACGAGCAGTACTTC
- | TRBJ1-5 | TRBV2 | few | CASSARENSNQPQHF | TGTGCCAGCAGTGCCCGGGAAAATAGCAATCAGCCCCAGCATTTT
TRBD1 | TRBJ2-7 | TRBV19 | - | CASSINRGTEDPYEQYF | TGTGCCAGTAGTATAAACCGAGGGACAGAGGATCCCTACGAGCAGTACTTC
TRBD1 | TRBJ1-1 | TRBV25-1 | few | CASSESLGTGPNTEAFF | TGTGCCAGCAGTGAATCTTTAGGGACAGGGCCGAACACTGAAGCTTTCTTT
- | TRBJ2-7 | TRBV19 | - | CASSISVVGSYEQYF | TGTGCCAGTAGTATTAGCGTGGTGGGCTCCTACGAGCAGTACTTC
- | TRBJ2-7 | TRBV18 | - | CASSRQQGESSEQYF | TGTGCCAGCTCACGTCAACAGGGCGAGAGTTCCGAGCAGTACTTC
- | TRBJ2-3 | TRBV5-4 | - | CASSLGQGSTDTQYF | TGTGCCAGCAGCTTGGGCCAGGGAAGCACAGATACGCAGTATTTT
- | TRBJ2-4 | TRBV7-9 | few | CASSPSTEIAKNIQYF | TGTGCCAGCAGCCCATCGACAGAGATAGCCAAAAACATTCAGTACTTC
- | TRBJ1-3 | TRBV6-5 | few | CASCGPSGNTIYF | TGTGCCAGTTGCGGTCCCTCTGGAAACACCATATATTTT
TRBD1 | TRBJ1-5 | TRBV27 | - | CASSLAPGGFQPQHF | TGTGCCAGCAGTCTGGCTCCAGGGGGCTTTCAGCCCCAGCATTTT
TRBD1 | TRBJ1-1 | TRBV10-3 | once | CAIRTGGTEAFF | TGTGCCATCAGGACAGGGGGCACTGAAGCTTTCTTT
TRBD2 | TRBJ2-2 | TRBV19 | - | CATRRGGANTGELFF | TGTGCCACCAGACGGGGGGGGGCGAACACCGGGGAGCTGTTTTTT
TRBD1 | TRBJ2-1 | TRBV10-3 | - | CAISGQGAPSLGNEQFF | TGTGCCATCAGTGGACAGGGGGCCCCGTCCCTGGGCAATGAGCAGTTCTTC
- | TRBJ1-6 | TRBV7-3 | - | CASSLKQTNSPLHF | TGTGCCAGCAGCTTAAAACAGACTAATTCACCCCTCCACTTT
TRBD2 | TRBJ2-7 | TRBV13 | - | CASSLGGKGGTYEQYF | TGTGCCAGCAGCTTAGGAGGGAAGGGAGGGACCTACGAGCAGTACTTC
TRBD1 | TRBJ2-1 | TRBV23-1 | - | CASRPRTGPGDEQFF | TGCGCCAGCAGGCCGAGGACAGGGCCTGGGGATGAGCAGTTCTTC
TRBD1 | TRBJ2-7 | TRBV10-3 | - | CAADRVEGGEQYF | TGTGCCGCTGACAGGGTGGAAGGGGGCGAGCAGTACTTC
TRBD1 | TRBJ2-7 | TRBV6-5 | - | CASSKGTGIYEQYF | TGTGCCAGCAGTAAAGGGACAGGGATCTACGAGCAGTACTTC
TRBD2 | TRBJ2-1 | TRBV28 | - | CASSLGTSGRSDEQFF | TGTGCCAGCAGTTTAGGGACTAGCGGGAGGTCCGATGAGCAGTTCTTC
TRBD2 | TRBJ2-1 | TRBV28 | - | CASSLSGGLYNEQFF | TGTGCCAGCAGTTTGAGCGGGGGGCTGTACAATGAGCAGTTCTTC
- | TRBJ2-5 | TRBV10-1 | - | CASSSGMRRETQYF | TGCGCCAGCAGTTCTGGGATGAGGAGGGAGACCCAGTACTTC
- | TRBJ2-7 | TRBV12-5 | once | CASGSTTGQGYEQYF | TGTGCTAGTGGTTCGACGACGGGACAAGGCTACGAGCAGTACTTC
- | TRBJ1-2 | TRBV15 | - | CATSRGGGNGYTF | TGTGCCACCAGCAGGGGGGGAGGGAACGGCTACACCTTC
TRBD1 | TRBJ1-3 | TRBV28 | - | CASRYSRQGARGNTIYF | TGTGCCAGCAGATACAGTAGACAGGGGGCACGTGGAAACACCATATATTTT
TRBD2 | TRBJ2-1 | TRBV5-6 | - | CASSFPISTSGRSNEQFF | TGTGCCAGCAGCTTTCCAATATCGACTAGCGGGAGGAGCAATGAGCAGTTCTTC
- | TRBJ2-1 | TRBV2 | - | CARGGFNEQFF | TGTGCCAGGGGGGGTTTCAATGAGCAGTTCTTC
TRBD1 | TRBJ1-2 | TRBV29-1 | few | CSVDPGQALGYTF | TGCAGCGTTGACCCGGGACAGGCTCTTGGCTACACCTTC
TRBD2 | TRBJ2-3 | TRBV2 | - | CARRSGSSDTQYF | TGTGCCCGGCGTAGCGGGAGTTCAGATACGCAGTATTTT
- | TRBJ1-5 | TRBV6-4 | - | CASSVGTSQPQHF | TGTGCCAGCAGTGTCGGGACTAGCCAGCCCCAGCATTTT
- | TRBJ1-4 | TRBV28 | - | CASRITGVEKLFF | TGTGCCAGCAGAATCACAGGTGTCGAAAAACTGTTTTTT
- | TRBJ1-2 | TRBV4-1 | - | CASSQREDGYTF | TGCGCCAGCAGCCAACGGGAGGATGGCTACACCTTC
TRBD2 | TRBJ2-3 | TRBV9 | - | CASTLTAGGKDTQYF | TGTGCCAGCACTTTGACGGCGGGGGGGAAGGATACGCAGTATTTT
- | TRBJ1-5 | TRBV15 | - | CATSRRGYSNQPQHF | TGTGCCACCAGCAGACGGGGGTATAGCAATCAGCCCCAGCATTTT
- | TRBJ2-5 | TRBV11-3 | - | CASSLGGLSETQYF | TGTGCCAGCAGCTTAGGTGGACTATCGGAGACCCAGTACTTC
- | TRBJ1-6 | TRBV2 | - | CASNPDGSSYNSPLHF | TGTGCCAGCAACCCCGACGGGAGCTCCTATAATTCACCCCTCCACTTT
TRBD1 | TRBJ2-3 | TRBV6-1 | - | CASSGGDRVTDTQYF | TGTGCCAGCAGTGGAGGTGACAGGGTCACAGATACGCAGTATTTT
TRBD1 | TRBJ2-2 | TRBV27 | - | CASSRTGGNTGELFF | TGTGCCAGCAGCCGGACAGGGGGGAACACCGGGGAGCTGTTTTTT
TRBD1 | TRBJ1-2 | TRBV19 | - | CASTRLRDRDYGYTF | TGTGCCAGTACCCGACTCCGGGACAGGGACTATGGCTACACCTTC
TRBD1 | TRBJ2-3 | TRBV25-1 | - | CASTRRTGVSTDTQYF | TGTGCCAGCACCCGAAGGACAGGGGTGAGCACAGATACGCAGTATTTT
TRBD1 | TRBJ2-7 | TRBV6-5 | - | CASSRKGARYEQYF | TGTGCCAGCAGCCGGAAGGGGGCTCGGTACGAGCAGTACTTC